Listed here is a single TCR beta chain. Germline V lookup: CDR1 LNHDA, CDR2 SQIVND (reference sequence). The CDR3 totals 14 residues. V was trimmed by 3 bases and J by 4 bases, leaving 13 bases between them. The record originates from a study of blood T cell repertoires in COVID-19. Across the study: Sources were T cells, B-cell-depleted T cells, or PBMCs; the material itself was cDNA or gDNA.

The study recruited people aged 18 to 89 years across 20 to 30 US areas. The recovered donors of Cohort 3 showed two negative PCRs, clearance, or symptom resolution. Assay used: immunoSEQ multiplex PCR; TCRdb lists only in-frame clones, some missing. Counted here are approximately 270,000 clones, about nine tenths occurring once; the ten biggest clones make up 1.5% to 2%. The TCR sequence derives from a man in his forties who had recovered from COVID-19. The chain recombines TRBV19 with TRBJ2-7; D call uncertain. Sequencing was carried out using PBMCs or T cells enriched from blood (not recorded which). The CDR3: CASSITGFAYEQYF. The DNA of the CDR3 is TGTGCCAGTAGTATTACGGGTTTTGCTTACGAGCAGTACTTC.